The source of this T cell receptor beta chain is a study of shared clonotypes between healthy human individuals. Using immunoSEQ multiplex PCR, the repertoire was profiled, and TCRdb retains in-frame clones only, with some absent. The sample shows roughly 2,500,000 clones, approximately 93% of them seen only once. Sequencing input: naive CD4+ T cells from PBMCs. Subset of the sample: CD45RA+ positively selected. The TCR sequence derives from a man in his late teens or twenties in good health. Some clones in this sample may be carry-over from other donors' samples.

CDR3 sequence reads: CATSREGWDEQYF. The CDR3 DNA follows: TGTGCCACCAGCAGAGAGGGCTGGGACGAGCAGTACTTC. This chain links TRBV15 with TRBJ2-7; D gene uncertain. The CDR3 covers 13 residues. CDR1 is LNHNV, CDR2 YYDKDF, per germline (reference sequence). V lost 0 bases, J lost 5 bases, and 8 bases lay in between.